The 25 T cell receptor beta chains below all came from one sample that was sequenced in a study of early stage breast cancer tumors. The data were produced by immunoSEQ multiplex PCR, yet TCRdb's version contains in-frame clones alone and is incomplete. The repertoire consists of 25,000 to 35,000 clones, with 84% occurring once and the leading ten covering roughly 9.9%. Sample: blood. Receptors were obtained from a person between 50 and 60 years old with breast cancer.

This clone has just a few counts. The rearrangement joins TRBV28 to TRBJ1-4, with 9 bases that match TRBD1. The germline V gene has CDR1 MDHEN and CDR2 SYDVKM. V gave up 6 bases and J gave up 5 bases; unmatched junction bases: 4. This CDR3 has 14 residues. CDR3 residues: CASRTGTGNEKLFF. The CDR3 DNA follows: TGTGCCAGCAGGACCGGGACAGGGAATGAAAAACTGTTTTTT.

The J gene is TRBJ2-3, the V gene TRBV18, with D perhaps matching TRBD2 (5 bases). V lost 3 bases, J lost 2 bases, and 15 bases lay in between. CDR3 size: 16 residues. From germline, CDR1 is KGHSH and CDR2 LQKENI. The CDR3 region is CASSPTTRGITDTQYF. Written as DNA, the CDR3 is TGTGCCAGCTCACCTACGACCCGGGGTATCACAGATACGCAGTATTTT.

This rearrangement joins TRBV5-4 to TRBJ2-1; 11 bases align to TRBD2. CDR1 and CDR2 from the germline V gene are SGHNT and YYREEE (reference sequence). With 4 bases clipped from V and 4 bases from J, the junction kept 7 bases outside the gene matches. This CDR3 has 16 amino acids. The CDR3 here is CASSPKGLAVYNEQFF. CDR3 coding DNA: TGTGCCAGCAGCCCAAAGGGACTAGCGGTATACAATGAGCAGTTCTTC.

As to this clone: At one end the junction does not follow the germline gene, possibly because of a read error. The rearrangement uses TRBV19 and TRBJ1-4, with unresolved D. The CDR3 runs 16 residues. Per germline, CDR1 LNHDA and CDR2 SQIVND (reference sequence). The CDR3 nucleotides are TGTGCCAGTAGTGTAGACTACAGATCCTCTAATGAAAAACTGTTTTTT. Protein sequence: CASSVDYRSSNEKLFF.

The chain is built from TRBV27 and TRBJ1-5; 11 bases map to TRBD1. The CDR3 contains 13 residues. After removal of 11 bases from V and 6 bases from J, the junction contained 6 bases not matched to a gene. Germline V CDR1 and CDR2: MNHEY, SMNVEV (reference sequence). CDR3 sequence: CAAGQGAFQPQHF. The CDR3 region has the DNA TGTGCCGCTGGACAGGGGGCATTTCAGCCCCAGCATTTT.

V and J are TRBV30 and TRBJ1-1, with 8 bases matching TRBD1. Losses at the gene ends were 1 base for V and 6 bases for J; bases not matched to a gene: 4. The CDR3 runs 13 residues. From germline, CDR1 is GTSNPN and CDR2 SVGIG (reference sequence). CDR3 in DNA: TGTGCCTGGAGTGCGACAGGGGTTTCTGAAGCTTTCTTT. It encodes CAWSATGVSEAFF.

The chain has TRBV4-1 and TRBJ2-5, with D uncertain. Judging by the DNA end, TRBJ2-7 fits better; the J call may be wrong. Germline assignment: CDR1 MGHRA and CDR2 YSYEKL. The CDR3 totals 13 residues. CDR3 bases: TGCGCCAGCAGCCAAGATCAAGGATACGAGCAGTACTTC. Translating it yields CASSQDQGYEQYF.

The chain carries TRBV7-9 and TRBJ1-2; perhaps TRBD1 as D (6 bases). Trimming removed 4 bases at V and 7 bases at J, with 22 bases between. Germline V lookup: CDR1 SEHNR, CDR2 FQNEAQ (reference sequence). There are 16 residues in the CDR3. As DNA, the CDR3 is TGTGCCAGCAGCTCCTTCCCAGGGGAAGAGGGGTCTGGCTACACCTTC. Translating it yields CASSSFPGEEGSGYTF.

The CDR3: CASSSQAGGPDTQYF. As DNA, the CDR3 is TGTGCCAGCAGTTCACAAGCGGGAGGGCCAGATACGCAGTATTTT. V is TRBV7-9 and J is TRBJ2-3, with TRBD2 identical over 10 bases. Per the germline V gene, CDR1 is SEHNR and CDR2 is FQNEAQ (reference sequence). This CDR3 is built from 15 residues. The V segment lost 6 bases and the J segment 4 bases; nucleotides outside the gene matches: 7.

J is TRBJ1-6 and V is TRBV28; 10 nucleotides align to TRBD1. In germline, CDR1 is MDHEN, CDR2 SYDVKM. CDR3 length equals 15 residues. Trimming at V came to 4 bases and at J to 10 bases, leaving 7 bases not matched to a gene. The CDR3 is CASSSGTGDTSPLHF. CDR3 DNA sequence: TGTGCCAGCAGTTCCGGGACAGGGGATACCTCACCCCTCCACTTT.

The chain is built from TRBV27 and TRBJ2-7; the match to TRBD1 covers 9 bases. J lost 3 bases, V lost 4 bases, and 4 bases had no gene match. Germline V gene sequence: CDR1 MNHEY, CDR2 SMNVEV (reference sequence). This CDR3 is built from 14 residues. Here the CDR3 reads CASSYRGQLYEQYF. CDR3 DNA: TGTGCCAGCAGTTACAGGGGGCAGCTCTACGAGCAGTACTTC.

The DNA of the CDR3 is TGTGCCAGCAGCTTCCCCGGCGGAAACACCATATATTTT. Residues: CASSFPGGNTIYF. The V gene is TRBV11-2, the J gene TRBJ1-3; D gene uncertain. Trimming took off 3 bases at V and 4 bases at J, with 7 bases between the two ends. There are 13 residues in the CDR3. Germline V gene data show CDR1 as SGHAT and CDR2 as FQNNGV.

The chain has TRBV5-6 and TRBJ1-4; TRBD1 is a possible D gene (5 bases). The CDR3 has 16 amino acids. Trimming removed 0 bases at V and 7 bases at J, with 16 bases between. Per the germline V gene, CDR1 is SGHDT and CDR2 is YYEEEE. The CDR3 region has the DNA TGTGCCAGCAGCTTGGTAGGACGGCAGGGAAGTGAAAAACTGTTTTTT. This encodes CASSLVGRQGSEKLFF.

The rearrangement uses TRBV28 and TRBJ2-7; no firm D call. Germline V gives CDR1 MDHEN, CDR2 SYDVKM. The CDR3 covers 14 residues. V lost 6 bases and J 7 bases, leaving 19 bases between the germline ends. CDR3 in DNA: TGTGCCAGCAGCCTACCGGGCCCGCCCTCGGAGCAGTACTTC. Residues: CASSLPGPPSEQYF.

The rearrangement links TRBV6-1 to TRBJ2-1; 7 bases align to TRBD2. This CDR3 spans 15 amino acids. Germline V gene sequence: CDR1 MNHNS, CDR2 SASEGT. The ends lost 5 bases at V and 6 bases at J; junction bases unmatched: 10. The CDR3: CASSRSSGGSNEQFF. The CDR3 coding sequence is TGTGCCAGCAGTCGGTCTAGCGGAGGGAGCAATGAGCAGTTCTTC.

The V gene is TRBV6-1, the J gene TRBJ2-7, with D perhaps TRBD1 (5 bases). Germline V CDR1 and CDR2: MNHNS, SASEGT. This CDR3 is built from 14 residues. Trimming pared 6 bases from V and 6 bases from J, leaving 18 bases between. CDR3 sequence (DNA): TGTGCCAGCAGCCAGGATGACAGTCTTCGCGAGCAGTACTTC. It encodes CASSQDDSLREQYF.

The chain combines TRBV23-1 with TRBJ1-2; 7 bases match TRBD1. TRBV23-1 is identified as an open reading frame with a role that is uncertain. J gave up 6 bases and V 4 bases, and 11 bases lay outside the gene matches. This CDR3 contains 15 residues. CDR3: CASSPLNRDSDGYTF. The CDR3 nucleotides read TGCGCCAGCAGTCCCCTAAATCGGGACAGTGATGGCTACACCTTC.

In this sample, this clone turned up a few times. The rearrangement joins TRBV5-6 to TRBJ1-1; TRBD1 matches at 9 bases. V lost 3 bases to trimming and J lost 4 bases; unmatched junction nucleotides: 1. This CDR3 region has 13 residues. Germline-derived CDR1 and CDR2 are SGHDT and YYEEEE. DNA of the CDR3: TGTGCCAGCAGCTGGGACAGGGCCACTGAAGCTTTCTTT. The encoded protein is CASSWDRATEAFF.

The chain is built from TRBV2 and TRBJ2-1; perhaps TRBD2 as D (6 bases). CDR3 size: 12 residues. Deletions cut 7 bases from V and 10 bases from J, with 14 bases between. Germline V gives CDR1 SNHLY, CDR2 FYNNEI. CDR3: CASKLELAEQFF. In DNA form, the CDR3 reads TGTGCCAGCAAGTTAGAACTAGCAGAGCAGTTCTTC.

For the CDR3, the DNA is TGTGCCAGCAGCCAGAGTGCGGGGGTAGACACTGAAGCTTTCTTT. Protein sequence: CASSQSAGVDTEAFF. The genes are TRBV7-3 and TRBJ1-1, with a weak D call TRBD1 (5 bases). The CDR3 runs 15 residues. V was shortened by 5 bases and J by 3 bases, with 16 bases between the two germline ends. From germline, CDR1 is SGHTA and CDR2 FQGTGA.

The chain couples TRBV7-9 to TRBJ2-5; D not resolved. Between the trimmed V and J ends, which lost 2 bases and 5 bases, there was a span of 3 bases. The CDR3 is 11 residues long. From germline, CDR1 is SEHNR and CDR2 FQNEAQ (reference sequence). CDR3 bases: TGTGCCAGCAGCTTATTTGAGACCCAGTACTTC. Translation gives CASSLFETQYF. The whole variable domain, filled in from reference TRBV7-9 and TRBJ2-5, reads DTGVSQNPRHKITKRGQNVTFRCDPISEHNRLYWYRQTLGQGPEFLTYFQNEAQLEKSRLLSDRFSAERPKGSFSTLEIQRTEQGDSAMYLCASSLFETQYFGPGTRLLVL.

V and J are TRBV19 and TRBJ1-5; 7 nucleotides line up with TRBD1. Trimming at V came to 0 bases and at J to 3 bases, leaving 2 bases not matched to a gene. Germline V gene lookup returns CDR1 LNHDA and CDR2 SQIVND (reference sequence). This CDR3 has 15 residues. Here the CDR3 reads CASSIEGQHNQPQHF. The CDR3 DNA is TGTGCCAGTAGTATAGAGGGACAGCACAATCAGCCCCAGCATTTT.

The chain couples TRBV30 to TRBJ1-1; no firm D call. Trimming took off 0 bases at V and 4 bases at J, with 3 bases between the two ends. The germline gives CDR1 GTSNPN, CDR2 SVGIG (reference sequence). This CDR3 spans 11 amino acids. CDR3 in amino acids: CAWSVLTEAFF. The CDR3 region has the DNA TGTGCCTGGAGTGTACTCACTGAAGCTTTCTTT.

The rearrangement links TRBV27 to TRBJ1-4, with TRBD1 as a possible D gene (6 bases). The CDR3 length is 15 residues. Trimming left V 5 bases short and J 10 bases short, with 20 bases between. Germline-derived CDR1 and CDR2 are MNHEY and SMNVEV (reference sequence). The CDR3 region has the DNA TGTGCCAGCAGTGACCGGGACGGAGGGGGGGGAAAACTGTTTTTT. Translated, it gives CASSDRDGGGGKLFF.

This clone was counted once. The rearrangement uses TRBV27 and TRBJ2-5; tentatively, D is TRBD2 (6 bases). Germline loops: CDR1 MNHEY, CDR2 SMNVEV (reference sequence). The V gene lost 6 bases and the J gene lost 5 bases, with 13 bases spanning the gap. This CDR3 has 13 amino acids. CDR3 DNA: TGTGCCAGCAGGCAAACGGGGAGGGAGACCCAGTACTTC. Amino acid sequence: CASRQTGRETQYF.